This T cell receptor (beta chain) was found in a study of blood T cell repertoires in COVID-19. Across the study: From T cells, B-cell-depleted T cells, or PBMCs came the material, which was cDNA or gDNA.

Everyone who took part was roughly 18 to 100 years old, and they came from some 23 US areas. Assay: immunoSEQ multiplex PCR; the TCRdb copy retains only in-frame clones and omits some. The sample holds 300,000 to 400,000 clones, just over 85% seen once. The CDR3 runs 17 residues. CDR1 is SGDLS, CDR2 YYNGEE, per germline. After removal of 4 bases from V and 6 bases from J, the junction contained 12 bases not matched to a gene. The sequence derives from a woman aged 40-49 years with acute COVID-19. The chain joins TRBV9 to TRBJ1-6, with 8 bases that match TRBD1. Sequenced input: PBMCs or T cells enriched from blood (not recorded which). CDR3: CASSPKDRRGLNSPLHF. The DNA of the CDR3 is TGTGCCAGCAGCCCAAAGGACCGCAGGGGGCTTAATTCACCCCTCCACTTT.